Listed below are T cell receptor beta chains from one sample, sequenced in a study of blood T cells in healthy people across ages. MiXCR, applied by TCRdb to the 5' RACE reads, yields one record per CDR3 protein. The table records approximately 680,000 distinct CDR3 sequences, about a third of them present only once. What was sequenced was blood. The receptors derive from a woman older than 75 in good health. The CDR3 runs from the conserved cysteine through the conserved F or W. D genes are given only for firm matches. Clone size, where shown, is once, few, many, or a class for clones that have expanded.

j_call: TRBJ2-7; v_call: TRBV7-2; d_call: TRBD2; clone_size: .; cdr3_nt: TGTGCCAGCAGCTTAGTAGGACTAGCGGGTACTTACAATGAGCAGTACTTC; cdr3_aa: CASSLVGLAGTYNEQYF
j_call: TRBJ2-2; v_call: TRBV6-2/TRBV6-3; d_call: TRBD1; clone_size: many; cdr3_nt: TGTGCCAGCATGTCATGGGACAGAAACACCGGGGAGCTGTTTTTT; cdr3_aa: CASMSWDRNTGELFF
j_call: TRBJ2-1; v_call: TRBV20-1; d_call: .; clone_size: few; cdr3_nt: TGCAGTGCTAAACGTCTACTTGGCGGGATCTATGAGCAGTTCTTC; cdr3_aa: CSAKRLLGGIYEQFF
j_call: TRBJ2-2; v_call: TRBV6-5; d_call: TRBD1; clone_size: .; cdr3_nt: TGTGCCAGCAGCCGGGGGGGGACAGGGGTGACCGGGGAGCGGTTTTTT; cdr3_aa: CASSRGGTGVTGERFF
j_call: TRBJ2-7; v_call: TRBV15; d_call: TRBD1; clone_size: many; cdr3_nt: TGTGCCACCAGCAGAGTGACAGGGGGCTCCCCCGAGCAGTACTTC; cdr3_aa: CATSRVTGGSPEQYF
j_call: TRBJ1-1; v_call: TRBV5-1; d_call: TRBD1; clone_size: .; cdr3_nt: TGCGCCAGCAGACGGACAGGGGGCGGTTTATACACTGAAGCTTTCTTT; cdr3_aa: CASRRTGGGLYTEAFF
j_call: TRBJ1-2; v_call: TRBV20-1; d_call: TRBD1; clone_size: many; cdr3_nt: TGCAGTGCTAGAGGTATGACAGGGAAGAGCTACACCTTC; cdr3_aa: CSARGMTGKSYTF
j_call: TRBJ2-3; v_call: TRBV5-1; d_call: TRBD1; clone_size: many; cdr3_nt: TGCGCCAGCAGCTTGGTGGGACAGTACAGCACAGATACGCAGTATTTT; cdr3_aa: CASSLVGQYSTDTQYF
j_call: TRBJ2-1; v_call: TRBV6-1; d_call: TRBD1; clone_size: .; cdr3_nt: TGTGCCATCAGTGAAGGGGGCGGTTCCTACAATGAGCAGTTCTTC; cdr3_aa: CAISEGGGSYNEQFF
j_call: TRBJ2-5; v_call: TRBV30; d_call: TRBD2; clone_size: .; cdr3_nt: TGTGCCCTCCTCAAGGGACTAGCGGATCAAGAGACCCAGTACTTC; cdr3_aa: CALLKGLADQETQYF
j_call: TRBJ1-2; v_call: TRBV4-1; d_call: .; clone_size: many; cdr3_nt: TGCGCCAGCAGCCAAGAACTGACCATGGGGAGCTCTCACTATGGCTACACCTTC; cdr3_aa: CASSQELTMGSSHYGYTF
j_call: TRBJ2-2; v_call: TRBV20-1; d_call: TRBD2; clone_size: few; cdr3_nt: TGCAGTGCTTATAGCGGGGGGGTTAACACCGGGGAGCTGTTTTTT; cdr3_aa: CSAYSGGVNTGELFF
j_call: TRBJ2-6; v_call: TRBV7-9; d_call: .; clone_size: few; cdr3_nt: TGTGCCAGCAGCTCGATGACAAGCATCTCTGGGGCCAACGTCCTGACTTTC; cdr3_aa: CASSSMTSISGANVLTF
j_call: TRBJ2-5; v_call: TRBV20-1; d_call: .; clone_size: many; cdr3_nt: TGCAGTGCTAGACCCCAACAGGGAGAGACCCAGTACTTC; cdr3_aa: CSARPQQGETQYF
j_call: TRBJ1-1; v_call: TRBV20-1; d_call: .; clone_size: .; cdr3_nt: TGCAGTGCTAGAGATAGTGGGGTGGGGCAAGTGAACACTGAAGCTTTCTTT; cdr3_aa: CSARDSGVGQVNTEAFF
j_call: TRBJ2-3; v_call: TRBV20-1; d_call: TRBD2; clone_size: many; cdr3_nt: TGCAGTGCCCGCCCGAGAGCGGGGGGCACAGATACGCAGTATTTT; cdr3_aa: CSARPRAGGTDTQYF
j_call: TRBJ1-6; v_call: TRBV7-2; d_call: TRBD1; clone_size: many; cdr3_nt: TGTGCCAGCAGCACTGACAGGGTCATTGATTCACCCCTCCACTTT; cdr3_aa: CASSTDRVIDSPLHF
j_call: TRBJ1-1; v_call: TRBV7-3; d_call: TRBD1; clone_size: few; cdr3_nt: TGTGCCAGCAGCCTCAGGGGGCGATACACTGAAGCTTTCTTT; cdr3_aa: CASSLRGRYTEAFF
j_call: TRBJ2-7; v_call: TRBV6-6; d_call: .; clone_size: few; cdr3_nt: TGTGCCAGCAGTACCGTTCCCCAGCTCTGGGGCGAGCAGTACTTC; cdr3_aa: CASSTVPQLWGEQYF
j_call: TRBJ2-7; v_call: TRBV28; d_call: .; clone_size: many; cdr3_nt: TGTGCCACGACCGGTGGTCGAAGGGACGAGCAGTACTTC; cdr3_aa: CATTGGRRDEQYF
j_call: TRBJ1-2; v_call: TRBV12-3/TRBV12-4; d_call: TRBD1; clone_size: few; cdr3_nt: TGTGCCAGCAGTCGAGACAGGGGGCCGGGTGGCTACACCTTC; cdr3_aa: CASSRDRGPGGYTF
j_call: TRBJ1-2; v_call: TRBV7-2; d_call: .; clone_size: few; cdr3_nt: TGTGCCAGCAGCCAGCCGCGGGGTGGCTACACCTTC; cdr3_aa: CASSQPRGGYTF
j_call: TRBJ1-2; v_call: TRBV28; d_call: .; clone_size: .; cdr3_nt: TGTGCCAGCAGTGAAATCGGGGGGAACTATGGCTACACCTTC; cdr3_aa: CASSEIGGNYGYTF
j_call: TRBJ1-2; v_call: TRBV18; d_call: .; clone_size: many; cdr3_nt: TGTGCCAGCTCACCACCGTGGGATAGGGATGGCTACACCTTC; cdr3_aa: CASSPPWDRDGYTF
j_call: TRBJ2-5; v_call: TRBV7-2; d_call: TRBD2; clone_size: many; cdr3_nt: TGTGCCAGCAGCTTAGTAACACGGGGGGGCCGAGCCCAGTACTTC; cdr3_aa: CASSLVTRGGRAQYF
j_call: TRBJ2-7; v_call: TRBV7-2; d_call: .; clone_size: .; cdr3_nt: TGTGCCAGCAGCTTAACCCTAGGATCCGAGCAGTACTTC; cdr3_aa: CASSLTLGSEQYF
j_call: TRBJ2-2; v_call: TRBV5-1; d_call: .; clone_size: .; cdr3_nt: TGCGCCAGCAGCCTCCAAGGGCGCCAGGGGAACACCGGGGAGCTGTTTTTT; cdr3_aa: CASSLQGRQGNTGELFF
j_call: TRBJ1-1; v_call: TRBV7-2; d_call: .; clone_size: .; cdr3_nt: TGTGCCAGCAGCTCACTTAGGAGGGCCCCGAACACTGAAGCTTTCTTT; cdr3_aa: CASSSLRRAPNTEAFF
j_call: TRBJ1-2; v_call: TRBV27; d_call: .; clone_size: many; cdr3_nt: TGTGCCAGCAGGCTAGGGGGGGGTGCGGGCTACACCTTC; cdr3_aa: CASRLGGGAGYTF
j_call: TRBJ2-7; v_call: TRBV5-1; d_call: TRBD1; clone_size: many; cdr3_nt: TGCGCCAGCAGCTTACTGGGAGTGGGCAGGGGGCTAATCTACGAGCAGTACTTC; cdr3_aa: CASSLLGVGRGLIYEQYF
j_call: TRBJ1-2; v_call: TRBV12-3/TRBV12-4; d_call: .; clone_size: many; cdr3_nt: TGTGCCAGCAGTTCTTTCCGGGGCGGTGTTGGAGGATTAAGGGGCTACACCTTC; cdr3_aa: CASSSFRGGVGGLRGYTF
j_call: TRBJ2-1; v_call: TRBV20-1; d_call: .; clone_size: many; cdr3_nt: TGCAGTGCTGGGGCCCATGGCGTAAAATACAATGAGCAGTTCTTC; cdr3_aa: CSAGAHGVKYNEQFF
j_call: TRBJ2-3; v_call: TRBV4-1; d_call: TRBD2; clone_size: many; cdr3_nt: TGCGCCAGCAGCCAACTCGGCGTTGGAACTAGCGGGAGCACAGATACGCAGTATTTT; cdr3_aa: CASSQLGVGTSGSTDTQYF
j_call: TRBJ2-2; v_call: TRBV9; d_call: TRBD2; clone_size: .; cdr3_nt: TGTGCCAGCAGCGTAGAAGCGGGGGGGCCAACGAACACCGGGGAGCTGTTTTTT; cdr3_aa: CASSVEAGGPTNTGELFF
j_call: TRBJ1-4; v_call: TRBV20-1; d_call: .; clone_size: .; cdr3_nt: TGCAGTGCCGACCCGGGACATGTTAATGAAAAACTGTTTTTT; cdr3_aa: CSADPGHVNEKLFF
j_call: TRBJ2-7; v_call: TRBV9; d_call: .; clone_size: few; cdr3_nt: TGTGCCAGCAGCGAACAGGCCTTCGGGTACGAGCAGTACTTC; cdr3_aa: CASSEQAFGYEQYF
j_call: TRBJ2-7; v_call: TRBV6-5; d_call: .; clone_size: many; cdr3_nt: TGTGCCAGCAGTTCCGGACCATCCTACGAGCAGTACTTC; cdr3_aa: CASSSGPSYEQYF
j_call: TRBJ2-7; v_call: TRBV20-1; d_call: .; clone_size: few; cdr3_nt: TGCAGTGCTTTCCCCGGGGCCTCCTACGAGCAGTACTTC; cdr3_aa: CSAFPGASYEQYF
j_call: TRBJ2-3; v_call: TRBV12-3/TRBV12-4; d_call: TRBD1; clone_size: .; cdr3_nt: TGTGCCAGCAGCCGTGAGACCGGGACAGGGGGAACAGATACGGAGTATTTT; cdr3_aa: CASSRETGTGGTDTEYF
j_call: TRBJ1-4; v_call: TRBV7-9; d_call: .; clone_size: .; cdr3_nt: TGTGCCAGCAGCCAATTGCAGGGGCTGAATGAAAAACTGTTTTTT; cdr3_aa: CASSQLQGLNEKLFF
j_call: TRBJ2-7; v_call: TRBV3-1; d_call: .; clone_size: many; cdr3_nt: TGTGCCAGCAGCCAGACCGAAGGAATCCACGAGCAGTACTTC; cdr3_aa: CASSQTEGIHEQYF
j_call: TRBJ2-5; v_call: TRBV12-5; d_call: .; clone_size: many; cdr3_nt: TGTGCTAGTGGTTTGATCGGGGGAGGAGAGACCCAGTACTTC; cdr3_aa: CASGLIGGGETQYF
j_call: TRBJ2-3; v_call: TRBV5-1; d_call: .; clone_size: many; cdr3_nt: TGCGCCAGCAGCTTGCCGGGGGCGACAGATACGCAGTATTTT; cdr3_aa: CASSLPGATDTQYF
j_call: TRBJ2-3; v_call: TRBV29-1; d_call: TRBD2; clone_size: many; cdr3_nt: TGCAGCGTCGCTATCCGGACTAGCGGGGGCGCATCTAGCACAGATACGCAGTATTTT; cdr3_aa: CSVAIRTSGGASSTDTQYF
j_call: TRBJ2-1; v_call: TRBV7-2; d_call: .; clone_size: many; cdr3_nt: TGTGCCAGCAGCTTAGCGGGGTCCCCCTCCTACAATGAGCAGTTCTTC; cdr3_aa: CASSLAGSPSYNEQFF
j_call: TRBJ2-3; v_call: TRBV15; d_call: .; clone_size: many; cdr3_nt: TGTGCCACCAATTCAGGAAGCGATACGCAGTATTTT; cdr3_aa: CATNSGSDTQYF